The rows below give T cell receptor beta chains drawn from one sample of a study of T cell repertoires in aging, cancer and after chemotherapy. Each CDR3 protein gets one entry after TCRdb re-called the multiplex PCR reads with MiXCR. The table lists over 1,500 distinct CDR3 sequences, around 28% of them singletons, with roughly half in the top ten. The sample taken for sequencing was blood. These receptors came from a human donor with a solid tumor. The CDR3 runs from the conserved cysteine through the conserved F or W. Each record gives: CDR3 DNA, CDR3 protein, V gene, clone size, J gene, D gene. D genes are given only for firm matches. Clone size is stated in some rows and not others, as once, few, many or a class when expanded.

cdr3_nt: TGTGCCAGCTCGCCCGGACAGGGGGCAGGCGAGCAGTACTTC; cdr3_aa: CASSPGQGAGEQYF; v_call: TRBV18; clone_size: few; j_call: TRBJ2-7; d_call: TRBD1
cdr3_nt: TGCGCCAGCAGTGCAGGAGATACAGCCAAAAACATTCAGTACTTC; cdr3_aa: CASSAGDTAKNIQYF; v_call: TRBV5-1; clone_size: -; j_call: TRBJ2-4; d_call: -
cdr3_nt: TGTGCCAGCAGCCGGGAAGCGGGGACTTACGAGCAGTACTTC; cdr3_aa: CASSREAGTYEQYF; v_call: TRBV6-5; clone_size: -; j_call: TRBJ2-7; d_call: TRBD2
cdr3_nt: TGCAGCGTGGGGGACCGGGGGTCTTCTAACTATGGCTACACCTTC; cdr3_aa: CSVGDRGSSNYGYTF; v_call: TRBV29-1; clone_size: medium-sized; j_call: TRBJ1-2; d_call: -
cdr3_nt: TGTGCCAGTAGTGTCCAGAGGAACACTGAAGCTTTCTTT; cdr3_aa: CASSVQRNTEAFF; v_call: TRBV19; clone_size: medium-sized; j_call: TRBJ1-1; d_call: -
cdr3_nt: TGCGCCAGCAGCTTGGGACTAGCGGGAGGGAAAAACAATGAGCAGTTCTTC; cdr3_aa: CASSLGLAGGKNNEQFF; v_call: TRBV5-1; clone_size: few; j_call: TRBJ2-1; d_call: TRBD2
cdr3_nt: TGCAGCGTTACGGGACTCCGTAACTACAATGAGCAGTTCTTC; cdr3_aa: CSVTGLRNYNEQFF; v_call: TRBV29-1; clone_size: large; j_call: TRBJ2-1; d_call: -
cdr3_nt: TGTGCCAGCAGCTCCGGGACAGCGGTGGGAAACATTCAGTACTTC; cdr3_aa: CASSSGTAVGNIQYF; v_call: TRBV5-6; clone_size: -; j_call: TRBJ2-4; d_call: TRBD1
cdr3_nt: TGTGCCACCAGCCCACCGATGAGGAATGAGCAGTTCTTC; cdr3_aa: CATSPPMRNEQFF; v_call: TRBV15; clone_size: medium-sized; j_call: TRBJ2-1; d_call: -
cdr3_nt: TGTGCCAGCAGCCTATATGCGACTACCCCCTACAATGAGCAGTTCTTC; cdr3_aa: CASSLYATTPYNEQFF; v_call: TRBV7-9; clone_size: -; j_call: TRBJ2-1; d_call: -
cdr3_nt: TGTGCCAGCAGCTGGCAGCGTGCTAATGAAAAACTGTTTTTT; cdr3_aa: CASSWQRANEKLFF; v_call: TRBV4-2; clone_size: few; j_call: TRBJ1-4; d_call: -
cdr3_nt: TGTGCCAGCAGCAATCATGAATTGACAGGGTCTAGCTCACCCCTCCACTTT; cdr3_aa: CASSNHELTGSSSPLHF; v_call: TRBV7-9; clone_size: -; j_call: TRBJ1-6; d_call: TRBD1
cdr3_nt: TGTGCCAGCAGCTTGGAGGCTAGCGGGGGCACGGGGCAGTTCTTC; cdr3_aa: CASSLEASGGTGQFF; v_call: TRBV5-5; clone_size: -; j_call: TRBJ2-1; d_call: TRBD2
cdr3_nt: TGTGCCAGTAGTAATCGAGACAGGGCTCAGCTTGGGGCCAACGTCCTGACTTTC; cdr3_aa: CASSNRDRAQLGANVLTF; v_call: TRBV19; clone_size: large; j_call: TRBJ2-6; d_call: TRBD1
cdr3_nt: TGTGCCAGTAAAACCGTAAACAATGAGCAGTTCTTC; cdr3_aa: CASKTVNNEQFF; v_call: TRBV19; clone_size: large; j_call: TRBJ2-1; d_call: -
cdr3_nt: TGTGCCAGCAGCGCTAGCCCGAACACCGGGGAGCTGTTTTTT; cdr3_aa: CASSASPNTGELFF; v_call: TRBV14; clone_size: -; j_call: TRBJ2-2; d_call: -
cdr3_nt: TGCGCCAGCAGCTTAGGAGGACAATCCGCCGAGCAGTACTTC; cdr3_aa: CASSLGGQSAEQYF; v_call: TRBV5-1; clone_size: few; j_call: TRBJ2-7; d_call: -
cdr3_nt: TGTGCCAGCAGTCTAGCGGGCCGCTGGGATGAGCAGTTCTTC; cdr3_aa: CASSLAGRWDEQFF; v_call: TRBV27; clone_size: medium-sized; j_call: TRBJ2-1; d_call: TRBD2
cdr3_nt: TGTGCCAGCTCGCGGGGGGCCCACACAGATACGCAGTATTTT; cdr3_aa: CASSRGAHTDTQYF; v_call: TRBV10-3; clone_size: -; j_call: TRBJ2-3; d_call: TRBD2
cdr3_nt: TGTGCCTGGAGGGGGTCTAACTATGGCTACACCTTC; cdr3_aa: CAWRGSNYGYTF; v_call: TRBV30; clone_size: few; j_call: TRBJ1-2; d_call: -
cdr3_nt: TGCGCCAGCAGCCAAGATATAGGGGGAAACTATGGCTACACCTTC; cdr3_aa: CASSQDIGGNYGYTF; v_call: TRBV4-3; clone_size: -; j_call: TRBJ1-2; d_call: -
cdr3_nt: TGTGCCAGCTCCTCGGTGGGGAGTTGGGGCGCTTTCTTT; cdr3_aa: CASSSVGSWGAFF; v_call: TRBV27; clone_size: medium-sized; j_call: TRBJ1-1; d_call: -
cdr3_nt: TGTGCCAGCAGCTTAGTGGGACAGGGGAACTATGGCTACACCTTC; cdr3_aa: CASSLVGQGNYGYTF; v_call: TRBV7-2; clone_size: -; j_call: TRBJ1-2; d_call: TRBD1
cdr3_nt: TGTGCCAGCAGTCCCACGGGGGGCTATCCCTACGAGCAGTACTTC; cdr3_aa: CASSPTGGYPYEQYF; v_call: TRBV27; clone_size: -; j_call: TRBJ2-7; d_call: -
cdr3_nt: TGCGCCAGCAGCCCCTTGACAGGGACGCCCTACAATGAGCAGTTCTTC; cdr3_aa: CASSPLTGTPYNEQFF; v_call: TRBV4-3; clone_size: -; j_call: TRBJ2-1; d_call: TRBD1
cdr3_nt: TGCAGTGCTAGAGCTGGGGGACCAGCGGGAGGGCTGCCCCCACCCAATGAGCAGTTCTTC; cdr3_aa: CSARAGGPAGGLPPPNEQFF; v_call: TRBV20-1; clone_size: few; j_call: TRBJ2-1; d_call: TRBD2
cdr3_nt: TGTGCCAGCTCCAGGGGGACTAATGAAAAACTGTTTTTT; cdr3_aa: CASSRGTNEKLFF; v_call: TRBV27; clone_size: -; j_call: TRBJ1-4; d_call: TRBD1
cdr3_nt: TGTGCCAGCAGTACAGGGGGCAAACCCAGCACAGATACGCAGTATTTT; cdr3_aa: CASSTGGKPSTDTQYF; v_call: TRBV5-4; clone_size: -; j_call: TRBJ2-3; d_call: TRBD1
cdr3_nt: TGCAGTGCTAGCGGGACTAGCGGGAGGGGGTCTAGCACAGATACGCAGTATTTT; cdr3_aa: CSASGTSGRGSSTDTQYF; v_call: TRBV20-1; clone_size: -; j_call: TRBJ2-3; d_call: TRBD2
cdr3_nt: TGTGCCAGCAGTTATAGAACCACACGTGGCTACACCTTC; cdr3_aa: CASSYRTTRGYTF; v_call: TRBV6-6; clone_size: medium-sized; j_call: TRBJ1-2; d_call: -
cdr3_nt: TGTGCCAGCAGCTTGGGACGGGTTGGGGTCTTC; cdr3_aa: CASSLGRVGVF; v_call: TRBV5-6; clone_size: -; j_call: TRBJ2-1; d_call: -
cdr3_nt: TGTGCCAGCAGGAGGGCCGGGGGGGTCTACGAGCAGTACTTC; cdr3_aa: CASRRAGGVYEQYF; v_call: TRBV6-5; clone_size: -; j_call: TRBJ2-7; d_call: TRBD2
cdr3_nt: TGTGCCAGCAGTAACCAGGCGGCGGGGGGCTACACCTTC; cdr3_aa: CASSNQAAGGYTF; v_call: TRBV12-3/TRBV12-4; clone_size: few; j_call: TRBJ1-2; d_call: -
cdr3_nt: TGTGCCAGCAGCTTAGACGCCGGGGAGCTGTTTTTT; cdr3_aa: CASSLDAGELFF; v_call: TRBV11-2; clone_size: -; j_call: TRBJ2-2; d_call: -
cdr3_nt: TGTGCCAGCAGCTTAAGGGGGTCTGAGAATCAGCCCCAGCATTTT; cdr3_aa: CASSLRGSENQPQHF; v_call: TRBV5-6; clone_size: few; j_call: TRBJ1-5; d_call: -
cdr3_nt: TGCAGCGTTGCGGGACAGGGGTGGGCGGGAGAACCTCAAGAGACCCAGTACTTC; cdr3_aa: CSVAGQGWAGEPQETQYF; v_call: TRBV29-1; clone_size: medium-sized; j_call: TRBJ2-5; d_call: TRBD1
cdr3_nt: TGTGCCACCAGCAGACCCACGGGGATGCCCGGGGTCGATGAGCAGTTCTTC; cdr3_aa: CATSRPTGMPGVDEQFF; v_call: TRBV15; clone_size: large; j_call: TRBJ2-1; d_call: -
cdr3_nt: TGTGCCAGCAGATTCGGACACCGGGACGGAGAAGGCTACACCTTC; cdr3_aa: CASRFGHRDGEGYTF; v_call: TRBV27; clone_size: few; j_call: TRBJ1-2; d_call: -
cdr3_nt: TGCGCCAGCAGCCAGGACTCAGGGGGGAACACTGAAGCTTTCTTT; cdr3_aa: CASSQDSGGNTEAFF; v_call: TRBV4-3; clone_size: -; j_call: TRBJ1-1; d_call: TRBD1
cdr3_nt: TGTGCCTCTTTCCGATCGGGGATGAACACTGAAGCTTTCTTT; cdr3_aa: CASFRSGMNTEAFF; v_call: TRBV27; clone_size: -; j_call: TRBJ1-1; d_call: -
cdr3_nt: TGTGCCAGCAGCACCACCAGTGGGGGTACCCTTAGCACCGGGGAGCTGTTTTTT; cdr3_aa: CASSTTSGGTLSTGELFF; v_call: TRBV5-4; clone_size: -; j_call: TRBJ2-2; d_call: -
cdr3_nt: TGTGCCAGCAGTGACCAGGGTTACTCTGGAAACACCATATATTTT; cdr3_aa: CASSDQGYSGNTIYF; v_call: TRBV6-1; clone_size: -; j_call: TRBJ1-3; d_call: -